A selection of T cell receptor beta chains follows, all from one sample in a study of identical twins. Via MiXCR, TCRdb re-called the 5' RACE reads, giving one row per CDR3 protein. The data show about 530,000 distinct CDR3 sequences, with approximately 20% seen just once and roughly 0.5% held by the top ten. This same sample was also part of a study on yellow fever vaccine responses in identical twins.

Sequencing input: CD4+ T cells sorted from blood. The source is a woman aged 18-29 years in good health. CDR3s include the opening cysteine and the closing phenylalanine or tryptophan. The D gene is left open where the match is weak. Clone size is not always given. Where it is, it says once, few, many or a class for expanded clones.

J: TRBJ1-1
D: -
size: -
V: TRBV12-3/TRBV12-4
CDR3: CASSLTSGTDPFF

J: TRBJ2-1
D: -
size: few
V: TRBV7-8
CDR3: CASSSRGGGNEQFF

J: TRBJ1-3
D: -
size: -
V: TRBV14
CDR3: CASSQVLTAGNTIYF

J: TRBJ1-6
D: -
size: -
V: TRBV6-1
CDR3: CASSAYNSPLHF

J: TRBJ2-3
D: -
size: -
V: TRBV3-1
CDR3: CASSQGGGGTDTQYF

J: TRBJ2-7
D: -
size: -
V: TRBV12-3/TRBV12-4
CDR3: CASRARPDNEQYF

J: TRBJ2-2
D: TRBD2
size: few
V: TRBV28
CDR3: CASSRPLTSGNTGELFF

J: TRBJ2-7
D: TRBD1
size: many
V: TRBV5-6
CDR3: CASSTGTGVYEQYF

J: TRBJ2-1
D: TRBD2
size: -
V: TRBV4-1
CDR3: CASSHPSGGSYNEQFF

J: TRBJ2-2
D: -
size: -
V: TRBV9
CDR3: CASTPPGTGELFF

J: TRBJ2-1
D: -
size: -
V: TRBV5-1
CDR3: CASSRERREQFF

J: TRBJ1-2
D: TRBD1
size: many
V: TRBV12-3/TRBV12-4
CDR3: CASSYYNLTGQNYGYTF

J: TRBJ2-1
D: -
size: few
V: TRBV2
CDR3: CATKSNSYNEQFF

J: TRBJ1-2
D: TRBD1
size: -
V: TRBV24-1
CDR3: CATSDRGQGDGYTF

J: TRBJ2-3
D: TRBD2
size: -
V: TRBV20-1
CDR3: CSARDWGGFADTQYF

J: TRBJ2-7
D: -
size: few
V: TRBV6-1
CDR3: CASSKQGGITYEQYF

J: TRBJ1-5
D: TRBD1
size: many
V: TRBV5-1
CDR3: CASSLGTDNQPQHF

J: TRBJ2-2
D: -
size: few
V: TRBV5-1
CDR3: CASSLSWSGELFF

J: TRBJ2-5
D: -
size: few
V: TRBV5-1
CDR3: CASSTRSGVGRETQYF

J: TRBJ2-3
D: TRBD2
size: few
V: TRBV6-5
CDR3: CASSYGRLAGPQVTQYF

J: TRBJ2-1
D: -
size: -
V: TRBV10-3
CDR3: CAINNGSYNEQFF

J: TRBJ2-5
D: -
size: -
V: TRBV27
CDR3: CASSFLQLYQETQYF

J: TRBJ2-3
D: -
size: few
V: TRBV14
CDR3: CASSPRGADTDTQYF

J: TRBJ2-1
D: -
size: -
V: TRBV6-1
CDR3: CASSQGIDEQFF

J: TRBJ2-3
D: -
size: few
V: TRBV12-3/TRBV12-4
CDR3: CASSLNSGRTDTQYF

J: TRBJ2-2
D: -
size: few
V: TRBV28
CDR3: CASSWRPGELFF

J: TRBJ2-3
D: -
size: few
V: TRBV15
CDR3: CATSRDLASTQYF

J: TRBJ2-5
D: TRBD1
size: few
V: TRBV5-7
CDR3: CASSPGMGQSKETQYF

J: TRBJ2-3
D: -
size: -
V: TRBV5-5
CDR3: CASRGRGVQSTDTQYF

J: TRBJ2-3
D: -
size: few
V: TRBV5-1
CDR3: CASSSHGGVAQYF

J: TRBJ2-7
D: -
size: -
V: TRBV5-5
CDR3: CASSLEAQNPWEQYF

J: TRBJ2-6
D: -
size: few
V: TRBV21-1
CDR3: CASSKDRGLSGANVLTF

J: TRBJ1-2
D: -
size: -
V: TRBV7-9
CDR3: CASSLASGSGYTF

J: TRBJ2-1
D: -
size: -
V: TRBV20-1
CDR3: CSAPPAHGSYNEQFF

J: TRBJ2-3
D: TRBD2
size: -
V: TRBV9
CDR3: CASSVGAGGFTDTQYF

J: TRBJ2-4
D: -
size: -
V: TRBV20-1
CDR3: CSGGRIDRDLNIQYF

J: TRBJ2-1
D: -
size: few
V: TRBV10-3
CDR3: CAIREEDMGYNEQFF

J: TRBJ2-1
D: TRBD1
size: once
V: TRBV6-1
CDR3: CASSSRQGRTYNEQFF

J: TRBJ2-2
D: -
size: -
V: TRBV5-8
CDR3: CASSYFTGELFF

J: TRBJ1-2
D: -
size: -
V: TRBV12-3/TRBV12-4
CDR3: CASRSYLYGYTF

J: TRBJ2-5
D: TRBD2
size: -
V: TRBV28
CDR3: CASSASGGAMETQYF

J: TRBJ1-2
D: TRBD1
size: -
V: TRBV3-1
CDR3: CASSQDWTGPRGYTF

J: TRBJ2-7
D: -
size: many
V: TRBV7-8
CDR3: CASSQGFAGSYEQYF